This T cell receptor beta chain was sequenced during a study of blood T cell repertoires in COVID-19. How the authors handled the data: Amplification from reference gene primers served as the basis for estimated nucleated cell counts. The protocol was immunoSEQ multiplex PCR, while the TCRdb copy is restricted to in-frame clones and leaves out a portion. The D gene and trimming were derived from the DNA, and the V and J assignments and clone size from that table. The data hold about 300,000 clones, with about 90% observed a single time. The CDR3 loop spans 13 amino acids. Trimming took off 5 bases at V and 5 bases at J, with 13 bases between the two ends. CDR1 LNHDA and CDR2 SQIVND come from the germline V gene (reference sequence).

Sequencing input: peripheral blood. The clonotype comes from a man younger than 35 who had recovered from COVID-19. V gene TRBV19 combines with J gene TRBJ2-7, with a weak D call TRBD2 (6 bases). The CDR3 reads CASSWRETNEQYF. In DNA form, the CDR3 reads TGTGCCAGTAGTTGGAGGGAAACAAACGAGCAGTACTTC.